This TCR beta chain was recorded in a study of CD8 T cells in Susac syndrome. The length of the CDR3 is 14 residues. V shed 2 bases and J shed 7 bases, with 13 bases lying between them. RNA amounts of about 0.5 to 1 ug underwent reverse transcription with random hexamers. The immunoSEQ assay covered 54 Vbeta and 13 Jbeta segments for CDR3. Each CDR3 protein gets one entry after TCRdb re-called the immunoSEQ multiplex PCR reads with MiXCR. The sample lists roughly 120,000 distinct CDR3 sequences; 85% to 95% were seen once. This sequence joins TRBV12-3 or TRBV12-4 and TRBJ2-3, with D perhaps matching TRBD1 (6 bases). The sample consisted of CD8+ T cells from PBMCs. The TCR comes from a human donor with multiple sclerosis. The CDR3 region has the DNA TGTGCCAGCAGTTTACAGGGCAGGGGTCATACGCAGTATTTT. Translating gives CASSLQGRGHTQYF.